This T cell receptor beta chain was obtained from a study of shared clonotypes between healthy human individuals. Profiling relied on immunoSEQ multiplex PCR, and the TCRdb table lists in-frame clones only, not all of them. The sample includes some 2,000,000 clones, about 94% of them seen just once. V gave up 6 bases and J gave up 4 bases; unmatched junction bases: 11. The germline V gene has CDR1 MNHEY and CDR2 SMNVEV (reference sequence). The CDR3 runs 16 residues. Each of the donors was a healthy adult who was HIV-negative and had not had a recent acute infection or vaccination. The sequence was collected from a man aged 18 to 29 in good health. This chain joins TRBV27 and TRBJ1-1; 10 bases are shared with TRBD1. Sequencing was carried out using naive CD4+ T cells sorted from blood. Subset in this sample: CD45RA+ positively selected. CDR3 amino acids: CASRPGTGVGVTEAFF. The CDR3 DNA sequence: TGTGCCAGCAGACCCGGGACAGGGGTGGGGGTCACTGAAGCTTTCTTT.